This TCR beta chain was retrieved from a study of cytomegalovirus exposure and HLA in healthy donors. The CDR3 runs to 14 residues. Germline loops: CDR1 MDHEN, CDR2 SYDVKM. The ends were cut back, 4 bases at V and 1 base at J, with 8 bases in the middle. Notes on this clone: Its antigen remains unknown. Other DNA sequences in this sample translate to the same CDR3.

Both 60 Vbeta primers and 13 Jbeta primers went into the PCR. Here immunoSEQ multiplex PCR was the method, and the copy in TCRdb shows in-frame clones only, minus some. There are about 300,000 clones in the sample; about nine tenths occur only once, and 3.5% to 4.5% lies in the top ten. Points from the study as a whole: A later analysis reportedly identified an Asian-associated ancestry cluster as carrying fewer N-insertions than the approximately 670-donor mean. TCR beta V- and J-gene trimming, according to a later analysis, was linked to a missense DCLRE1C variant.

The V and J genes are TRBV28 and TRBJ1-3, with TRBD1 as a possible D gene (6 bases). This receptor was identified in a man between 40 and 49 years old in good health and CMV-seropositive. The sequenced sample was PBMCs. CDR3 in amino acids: CASSSTGSGNTIYF. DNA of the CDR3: TGTGCCAGCAGTTCCACAGGGTCTGGAAACACCATATATTTT.